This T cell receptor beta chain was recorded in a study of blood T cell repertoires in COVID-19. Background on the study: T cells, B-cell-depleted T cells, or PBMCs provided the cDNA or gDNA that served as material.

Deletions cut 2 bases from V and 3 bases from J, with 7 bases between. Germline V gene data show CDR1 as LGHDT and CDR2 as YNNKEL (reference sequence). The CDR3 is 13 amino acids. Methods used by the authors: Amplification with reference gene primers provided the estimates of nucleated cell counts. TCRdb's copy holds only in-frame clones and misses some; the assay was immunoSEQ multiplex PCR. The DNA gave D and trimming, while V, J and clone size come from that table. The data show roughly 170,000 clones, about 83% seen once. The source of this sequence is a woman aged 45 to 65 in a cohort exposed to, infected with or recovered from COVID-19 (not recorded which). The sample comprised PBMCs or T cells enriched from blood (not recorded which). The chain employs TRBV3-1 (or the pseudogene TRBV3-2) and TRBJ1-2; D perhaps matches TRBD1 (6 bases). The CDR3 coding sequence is TGTGCCAGCAGCCAAACAGGGTACTATGGCTACACCTTC. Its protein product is CASSQTGYYGYTF.